The sequence of this T cell receptor (beta chain) was determined in a study of cytomegalovirus exposure and HLA in healthy donors (dated by TCRdb to about 2017). Background on the whole study: A later analysis indicated that the 120 or so validation repertoires were generated on the platform also employed for the approximately 700 repertoires of the first cohort. The study was designed to test whether signatures of past pathogen exposure could be identified by cataloging public T cell receptors. A separate validation cohort of approximately 120 different subjects was used in addition to the approximately 670-subject first cohort. High-throughput TCR immunosequencing, statistical association of individual TCRs with disease status, and machine learning were combined to predict cytomegalovirus infection status.

As to this clone: Its antigen is still unknown. Nothing much larger sits one base from this clone, and base qualities are not available.

The donors belonged to the validation cohort of roughly 120 subjects, which was separate from the approximately 680-subject first cohort. General findings and caveats noted by the study authors: The study listed 150 to 200 TCR beta chains as associated with cytomegalovirus. In vitro tests confirmed that three of the cytomegalovirus-associated TCR beta chains recognize cytomegalovirus antigens. The authors suggested that the approach could potentially be extended to other disease states and immunological phenotypes. Most TCR sequences were seen in very few donors, while some public TCRs were found in many individuals. The validation cohort had no HLA typing available for a later analysis, so co-occurrence within that cohort was assessed over all 120 or so repertoires. A later analysis found that TCRs clustered in the first cohort also tended to co-occur in the roughly 120 validation repertoires, with 94% of cluster scores above 0. The classifier was reported to diagnose cytomegalovirus status with high specificity and sensitivity in both the original cohort and the validation cohort.

The library relied on the immunoSEQ multiplex PCR assay. As for how the authors treated the data: A statistical classification framework was developed to diagnose cytomegalovirus status using the catalog of TCR beta chain sequences. As stored in TCRdb, this immuneACCESS dataset retains in-frame rearrangements with V and J assigned. A fraction of the clones does not appear; measured against another copy, unresolved V genes explain less than half of the discrepancy, and the remainder lacks a known reason. V, J and clone size are taken as reported in that table, and D and trimming were inferred from the DNA itself. Present in this sample are 130,000 to 150,000 clones, roughly 87% of which were seen just once. The ten top clones hold 4.5% of the sample. According to the germline V gene, CDR1 reads MNHEY and CDR2 reads SVGAGI. Relative to germline, V is 7 bases shorter and J is 1 base shorter, with 10 bases between their ends. The CDR3 has 13 amino acids, counting the end cysteine and phenylalanine. Only CDR3 DNA remains: 39 bases, in frame from the first base.

Sequenced material: PBMCs. The sequence links TRBV6-5 to TRBJ1-1, with an unclear D gene assignment. The receptor was isolated from a man between 18 and 35 years old in good health and CMV-seropositive. The bases are TGTGCCAGCACACAGACGAAGAACACTGAAGCTTTCTTT. Protein translation: CASTQTKNTEAFF.